This is a list of T cell receptor beta chains from one sample in a study of blood T cell repertoires in COVID-19. Libraries were prepared by immunoSEQ multiplex PCR; TCRdb keeps only in-frame clonotypes and omits some of them. The top ten hold approximately 1.5% of the sample, which has roughly 200,000 clones, about 88% seen once. The sequenced material came from peripheral blood. The receptors stem from a man aged 18 to 35 with active or convalescent COVID-19. Both conserved end residues are trimmed from each CDR3. Each record gives: J gene, V gene, CDR3 protein.

j_call: TRBJ2-2
v_call: TRBV6-2/TRBV6-3
cdr3_aa: ASSGTGASGELF

j_call: TRBJ2-3
v_call: TRBV13
cdr3_aa: ASSSLDLRTSSFTDTQY

j_call: TRBJ1-1
v_call: TRBV5-1
cdr3_aa: ASSKGDQRSTEAF

j_call: TRBJ2-7
v_call: TRBV4-1
cdr3_aa: ASSRGLAGVDEQY

j_call: TRBJ1-5
v_call: TRBV6-5
cdr3_aa: ASRGRIGNQPQH

j_call: TRBJ2-3
v_call: TRBV11-1
cdr3_aa: ASSPQGALDTQY

j_call: TRBJ1-1
v_call: TRBV29-1
cdr3_aa: SDRRQGMSEAF

j_call: TRBJ2-1
v_call: TRBV7-2
cdr3_aa: ASSLYPRTWAEQF

j_call: TRBJ2-2
v_call: TRBV28
cdr3_aa: ASSWLGGTGELF

j_call: TRBJ2-3
v_call: TRBV6-5
cdr3_aa: ASRRVNTDTQY

j_call: TRBJ1-3
v_call: TRBV7-2
cdr3_aa: ASSLEVSRAGNTIY

j_call: TRBJ2-1
v_call: TRBV6-2/TRBV6-3
cdr3_aa: ASSYRQGGNEQF

j_call: TRBJ1-5
v_call: TRBV10-3
cdr3_aa: ASGGGQFSNQPQH

j_call: TRBJ2-3
v_call: TRBV15
cdr3_aa: ATSANSGTENTDTQY

j_call: TRBJ2-1
v_call: TRBV10-3
cdr3_aa: AIDGTSGNNEQF

j_call: TRBJ1-5
v_call: TRBV3-1/TRBV3-2
cdr3_aa: ASSRGTGGNQPQH

j_call: TRBJ2-7
v_call: TRBV6-5
cdr3_aa: ASNLSGSYEQY

j_call: TRBJ2-4
v_call: TRBV12-3/TRBV12-4
cdr3_aa: ASSRRWDKY

j_call: TRBJ1-2
v_call: TRBV6-5
cdr3_aa: ASKTGDYGYT

j_call: TRBJ2-2
v_call: TRBV18
cdr3_aa: ASSPLAGGTGELF

j_call: TRBJ1-3
v_call: TRBV7-8
cdr3_aa: ASSPKAGNSGNTIY

j_call: TRBJ2-1
v_call: TRBV7-9
cdr3_aa: ASSPGTADNEQF

j_call: TRBJ2-3
v_call: TRBV7-3
cdr3_aa: ASSGTGGSDTQY

j_call: TRBJ1-1
v_call: TRBV10-3
cdr3_aa: AISDWTGGEAF

j_call: TRBJ2-2
v_call: TRBV2
cdr3_aa: ASNPNGGITGELF

j_call: TRBJ1-1
v_call: TRBV4-3
cdr3_aa: ASSPNRGAFEAF

j_call: TRBJ1-3
v_call: TRBV2
cdr3_aa: ASNRGRGNTIY

j_call: TRBJ1-1
v_call: TRBV7-9
cdr3_aa: ASSLEGQGAF

j_call: TRBJ2-7
v_call: TRBV6-2/TRBV6-3
cdr3_aa: ASSPRAGGPSEQY

j_call: TRBJ1-2
v_call: TRBV2
cdr3_aa: ASSDSQGAEGYT